Each of the 30 T cell receptor beta chains below was sequenced from the same sample in a study of cytomegalovirus exposure and HLA in healthy donors. With 60 Vbeta and 13 Jbeta primers, the PCR was carried out. Using immunoSEQ multiplex PCR, the repertoire was profiled, and TCRdb retains in-frame clones only, with some absent. There are 150,000 to 200,000 clones in the sample; about 75% occur only once, and roughly 2% lies in the top ten. The specimen sequenced was PBMCs. The receptors derive from a female donor in good health and CMV-seronegative.

The CDR3 region has the DNA TGTGCCAGCAGCGTAGGTGCTAGCGGGGGGGTAGAAACGCAGTATTTT. It codes for CASSVGASGGVETQYF. The chain joins TRBV9 to TRBJ2-3, with 12 bases aligning to TRBD2. CDR1 is SGDLS, CDR2 YYNGEE, per germline. The J segment lost 9 bases and the V segment lost 0 bases, leaving 8 bases of the junction unmatched. The CDR3 has 16 amino acids.

This chain links TRBV2 with TRBJ2-5; 11 bases agree with TRBD2. CDR3 size: 14 residues. Trimming cost V 5 bases and J 3 bases; bases outside gene matches: 2. Germline V CDR1 and CDR2: SNHLY, FYNNEI. DNA of the CDR3: TGTGCCAGCAGTCAGGGACTAGCGGAAGAGACCCAGTACTTC. Its translation: CASSQGLAEETQYF. The whole variable domain, filled in from reference TRBV2 and TRBJ2-5, reads EPEVTQTPSHQVTQMGQEVILRCVPISNHLYFYWYRQILGQKVEFLVSFYNNEISEKSEIFDDQFSVERPDGSNFTLKIRSTKLEDSAMYFCASSQGLAEETQYFGPGTRLLVL.

V gene TRBV11-2 combines with J gene TRBJ2-3; TRBD2 matches 7 bases. Germline CDR1 and CDR2: SGHAT and FQNNGV. The CDR3 sequence is 15 residues long. V was pared by 1 base and J by 6 bases, with 7 bases of the junction left unmatched. CDR3 bases: TGTGCCAGCAGCTTAGGCCCGGGAGGAGTGGATACGCAGTATTTT. It yields the protein CASSLGPGGVDTQYF.

The chain recombines TRBV11-1 with TRBJ2-5; the D gene is possibly TRBD2 (6 bases). There are 13 residues in the CDR3. CDR1 is SGHAT and CDR2 is FQDESV in the germline V gene (reference sequence). Trimming removed 5 bases from V and 5 bases from J, with 12 bases in between. CDR3 in DNA: TGTGCCAGCAGCCCTGGCGGGGAGGAGACCCAGTACTTC. Its protein is CASSPGGEETQYF. The full variable domain, with the rest looked up from reference TRBV11-1 and TRBJ2-5, is EAEVAQSPRYKITEKSQAVAFWCDPISGHATLYWYRQILGQGPELLVQFQDESVVDDSQLPKDRFSAERLKGVDSTLKIQPAELGDSAMYLCASSPGGEETQYFGPGTRLLVL.

The rearrangement uses TRBV14 and TRBJ1-1, with D possibly TRBD1 on 5 matching bases. Between the trimmed V and J ends, which lost 4 bases and 1 base, there was a span of 22 bases. CDR1 SGHDN and CDR2 FVKESK come from the germline V gene. The CDR3 spans 18 residues. The CDR3 region is CASSLRTGVGRKNTEAFF. Here the CDR3 DNA reads TGTGCCAGCAGCCTCCGGACGGGGGTAGGACGGAAGAACACTGAAGCTTTCTTT.

The chain links TRBV6-1 to TRBJ1-5, with D maybe TRBD1 (6 bases). Trimming took off 5 bases at V and 4 bases at J, with 15 bases between the two ends. Germline V gives CDR1 MNHNS, CDR2 SASEGT. The CDR3 is 15 residues long. Written as DNA, the CDR3 is TGTGCCAGCAGTAGACAGGTAGGAGGTAATCAGCCCCAGCATTTT. Translated: CASSRQVGGNQPQHF.

The chain uses TRBV5-1 and TRBJ2-5, with D possibly matching TRBD1 (6 bases). The ends were cut back, 3 bases at V and 4 bases at J, with 10 bases in the middle. CDR3 length equals 13 residues. Germline CDR1 SGHRS, CDR2 YFSETQ. CDR3 nucleotide sequence: TGCGCCAGCAGCTCACAGGGCAGAGAGACCCAGTACTTC. It translates to CASSSQGRETQYF.

This clone has only a few counts. This sequence joins TRBV2 and TRBJ2-7; the match to TRBD2 covers 7 bases. This CDR3 is 12 amino acids long. The germline V gene encodes CDR1 SNHLY and CDR2 FYNNEI. The V gene end was trimmed by 2 bases and the J gene end by 6 bases; junction bases not matched to a gene: 1. CDR3: CASSEREVEQYF. In DNA form, the CDR3 reads TGTGCCAGCAGTGAACGGGAGGTCGAGCAGTACTTC.

This clone was seen a single time. The DNA is left out, because the CDR3 cannot be placed on it with certainty; the CDR3 is given as TCRdb lists it. The rearrangement joins TRBV6-1 to TRBJ1-3; the table's D call, TRBD1, was not checked against the DNA. The CDR3 region is 14 residues in length, termini included. CDR1 is MNHNS and CDR2 is SASEGT in the germline V gene. CDR3 sequence reads: CASSSSTGGNTIYF.

The CDR3 region has the DNA TGTGCCACCAGCAGAGGCAGACAGGGGGCCCTATCTGAAGCTTTCTTT. Its protein is CATSRGRQGALSEAFF. The J gene is TRBJ1-1, the V gene TRBV15; 10 bases match TRBD1. This CDR3 contains 16 residues. Germline V gives CDR1 LNHNV, CDR2 YYDKDF (reference sequence). V shed 1 base and J 6 bases; nucleotides not matched to a gene: 8.

This clone was detected a few times. This chain joins TRBV11-2 and TRBJ2-7, with D unresolved. CDR3 length: 11 amino acids. Germline V CDR1 and CDR2: SGHAT, FQNNGV. Trimming removed 5 bases from V and 6 bases from J, with 8 bases in between. Here the CDR3 reads CASSPPGEQYF. CDR3 nucleotides: TGTGCCAGCAGCCCCCCGGGCGAGCAGTACTTC.

The V and J genes are TRBV19 and TRBJ1-5; 7 positions match TRBD1. After removal of 5 bases from V and 0 bases from J, the junction contained 4 bases not matched to a gene. CDR3 length equals 15 residues. The germline CDR1 and CDR2 sequences are LNHDA and SQIVND (reference sequence). CDR3 region: CASSFQGDSNQPQHF. In DNA form, the CDR3 reads TGTGCCAGTAGTTTCCAGGGGGATAGCAATCAGCCCCAGCATTTT.

The V call is TRBV6-1, the J call TRBJ2-7; TRBD1 matches 9 bases. The J segment lost 5 bases and the V segment lost 4 bases, leaving 9 bases of the junction unmatched. Germline V lookup: CDR1 MNHNS, CDR2 SASEGT. The CDR3 runs to 15 residues. CDR3 DNA sequence: TGTGCCAGCAGTGCCGGGACAGGGCCGTGGAACGAGCAGTACTTC. Its translation: CASSAGTGPWNEQYF.

The chain links TRBV11-2 to TRBJ1-1; tentatively, D is TRBD1 (6 bases). CDR1 and CDR2 (germline): SGHAT, FQNNGV. V shed 0 bases and J shed 5 bases, with 22 bases lying between them. The CDR3 totals 18 residues. For the CDR3, the DNA is TGTGCCAGCAGCTTAGATCTCATGGGGGCATCAACCGCAACTGAAGCTTTCTTT. It is translated as CASSLDLMGASTATEAFF.

This chain uses TRBV6-5 with TRBJ1-1, with 8 bases that match TRBD1. With V trimmed by 6 bases and J by 5 bases, 2 bases remained unmatched. Per germline, CDR1 MNHEY and CDR2 SVGAGI. The CDR3 totals 12 residues. CDR3 nucleotides: TGTGCCAGCAGACGACAGGGGACTGAAGCTTTCTTT. Its protein product is CASRRQGTEAFF.

This clone showed up just a few times. This rearrangement joins TRBV18 to TRBJ1-1; 7 bases fit TRBD1. Trimming removed 3 bases from V and 8 bases from J; junction bases left unmatched: 6. The CDR3 runs to 13 residues. CDR1 is KGHSH and CDR2 is LQKENI in the germline V gene. The CDR3 protein is CASSPPDREEAFF. The CDR3 region has the DNA TGTGCCAGCTCACCTCCCGACAGGGAGGAAGCTTTCTTT. Full variable domain (rest looked up from reference TRBV18 and TRBJ1-1): NAGVMQNPRHLVRRRGQEARLRCSPMKGHSHVYWYRQLPEEGLKFMVYLQKENIIDESGMPKERFSAEFPKEGPSILRIQQVVRGDSAAYFCASSPPDREEAFFGQGTRLTVV.

The chain carries TRBV30 and TRBJ1-3; TRBD1 is a possible D gene (5 bases). CDR1 is GTSNPN, CDR2 SVGIG, per germline (reference sequence). V lost 2 bases and J lost 2, with 16 bases in between. The CDR3 runs to 16 residues. The CDR3 sequence: CAWSPDPQVTGNTIYF. The CDR3 bases are TGTGCCTGGAGTCCGGACCCACAGGTTACTGGAAACACCATATATTTT.

This chain uses TRBV19 with TRBJ2-1; D perhaps matches TRBD2 (6 bases). Germline loops: CDR1 LNHDA, CDR2 SQIVND (reference sequence). V lost 8 bases and J lost 0, with 8 bases in between. The CDR3 is 13 residues long. The CDR3: CASAGSSYNEQFF. The CDR3, as DNA: TGTGCCAGTGCGGGGAGCTCCTACAATGAGCAGTTCTTC.

This sequence joins TRBV11-1 and TRBJ2-7; possible D gene TRBD1, 6 bases. Germline-derived CDR1 and CDR2 are SGHAT and FQDESV (reference sequence). V gave up 3 bases and J gave up 5 bases, with 14 bases separating them. This CDR3 comprises 14 residues. This CDR3 is CASSFDTGIHEQYF. The CDR3, as DNA: TGTGCCAGCAGCTTCGATACAGGGATCCACGAGCAGTACTTC.

V and J are TRBV6-5 and TRBJ1-6, with D possibly TRBD1 on 6 matching bases. The CDR3 contains 14 residues. The ends were cut back, 5 bases at V and 6 bases at J, with 11 bases in the middle. Germline V gene lookup returns CDR1 MNHEY and CDR2 SVGAGI. CDR3 region: CASSDRMVNSPLHF. The CDR3 coding sequence is TGTGCCAGCAGTGACAGGATGGTTAATTCACCCCTCCACTTT.

The chain recombines TRBV6-5 with TRBJ2-2; TRBD1 is a possible D gene (6 bases). Trimming removed 6 bases from V and 3 bases from J, with 11 bases in between. The CDR3 has 14 residues. Germline V gives CDR1 MNHEY, CDR2 SVGAGI. The CDR3 reads CASRQGLDTGELFF. The CDR3 nucleotides read TGTGCCAGCAGACAGGGATTGGACACCGGGGAGCTGTTTTTT.

The chain joins TRBV29-1 to TRBJ1-2, with a weak D call TRBD1 (5 bases). The CDR3 spans 12 residues. From germline, CDR1 is SQVTM and CDR2 ANQGSEA. Trimming shortened V by 7 bases and J by 7 bases, and 16 bases separated the two germline ends. CDR3 region: CSAEGVGGGYTF. As DNA, the CDR3 is TGCAGCGCCGAAGGGGTCGGGGGTGGCTACACCTTC.

The gene calls are TRBV29-1 and TRBJ1-3; TRBD1 matches 9 bases. The CDR3 has 18 amino acids. The trim removed 7 bases at V and 0 bases at J, leaving 16 bases unmatched. Germline lookup yields CDR1 SQVTM and CDR2 ANQGSEA. CDR3 nucleotide sequence: TGCAGCGCCAGGGACAGGGTGTTGGCAGAGGCCTCTGGAAACACCATATATTTT. Protein: CSARDRVLAEASGNTIYF.

The J gene is TRBJ1-2, the V gene TRBV30, with D possibly matching TRBD1 (6 bases). This CDR3 region has 13 residues. Germline loops: CDR1 GTSNPN, CDR2 SVGIG (reference sequence). Trimming stripped 8 bases from V and 2 bases from J, with 15 bases between. The CDR3 here is CAGTQGSNYGYTF. For the CDR3, the DNA is TGTGCCGGGACACAGGGATCGAACTATGGCTACACCTTC.

The chain employs TRBV7-9 and TRBJ2-7, with D tentatively TRBD2 (5 bases). CDR1 is SEHNR, CDR2 FQNEAQ, per germline (reference sequence). The CDR3 extends over 12 amino acids. Trimming removed 5 bases at V and 3 bases at J, with 8 bases between. The CDR3 coding sequence is TGTGCCAGCAGCCCGGGGAACTACGAGCAGTACTTC. This sequence encodes CASSPGNYEQYF.

The chain carries TRBV5-4 and TRBJ2-7; D may be TRBD1 (6 bases). The length of the CDR3 is 14 residues. CDR1 is SGHNT, CDR2 YYREEE, per germline (reference sequence). V was trimmed by 4 bases and J by 1 base, leaving 12 bases between them. The CDR3 spells CASSRQGQSYEQYF. As DNA, the CDR3 is TGTGCCAGCAGCCGCCAGGGGCAGTCCTACGAGCAGTACTTC.

This clone was detected a few times. V gene TRBV6-5 combines with J gene TRBJ2-5; D unresolved. The germline V gene encodes CDR1 MNHEY and CDR2 SVGAGI. V dropped 2 bases and J dropped 2 bases, with 12 bases sitting between them. The CDR3 is made up of 15 amino acids. In nucleotides, the CDR3 is TGTGCCAGCAGTTACCGCGGAGCCCTACAAGAGACCCAGTACTTC. Translated: CASSYRGALQETQYF.

To note about this clone: The identical CDR3 is also encoded by other nucleotide sequences in the sample. The chain employs TRBV19 and TRBJ2-1; D possibly corresponds to TRBD1 (7 bases). The CDR3 is 16 amino acids. CDR1 LNHDA and CDR2 SQIVND come from the germline V gene (reference sequence). Trimming removed 1 base from V and 0 bases from J, with 10 bases in between. The CDR3 DNA follows: TGTGCCAGTAGTATAGCAGGGGGGAGCTCCTACAATGAGCAGTTCTTC. Its protein is CASSIAGGSSYNEQFF.

The chain links TRBV30 to TRBJ1-1, with unresolved D. V was cut by 3 bases and J by 7 bases, with 9 bases left in between. From germline, CDR1 is GTSNPN and CDR2 SVGIG (reference sequence). This CDR3 is built from 11 residues. This chain's CDR3 is CAWSLYSEAFF. The CDR3 nucleotides read TGTGCCTGGAGCCTTTACAGTGAAGCTTTCTTT.

This chain links TRBV11-2 with TRBJ1-1, with D hard to call. V shed 5 bases and J shed 0 bases, with 7 bases lying between them. CDR1 is SGHAT and CDR2 is FQNNGV in the germline V gene. This CDR3 region has 13 residues. Here the CDR3 reads CASSAALNTEAFF. The CDR3 DNA reads as TGTGCCAGCAGCGCCGCGTTGAACACTGAAGCTTTCTTT. The variable domain in full, completed from reference TRBV11-2 and TRBJ1-1, reads EAGVAQSPRYKIIEKRQSVAFWCNPISGHATLYWYQQILGQGPKLLIQFQNNGVVDDSQLPKDRFSAERLKGVDSTLKIQPAKLEDSAVYLCASSAALNTEAFFGQGTRLTVV.